The clone carrying this T cell receptor beta chain was detected ten times or more. Its antigen is unidentified. Amplification targeted the TCR beta CDR3 regions, with RNA transcripts as the source material. Following a first-round RT-PCR that used HTBI primers, a second-round multiplex PCR was carried out. TCRdb reprocessed the multiplex PCR reads with MiXCR, giving one entry per CDR3 protein. The data contain 300,000 to 350,000 distinct CDR3 sequences, 17% of them seen just once; the ten biggest clones take up over 9%. The sample comes from a study of Graves' ophthalmopathy and Graves' hyperthyroidism. Findings of the study overall: Separation of ophthalmopathy from stable hyperthyroidism was achieved by a 13-signature model, at 85% to 90% sensitivity and 81.08% specificity.

The V end lost 3 bases, the J end lost 5 bases, and 10 bases lay between the germline ends. CDR1 LGHDT and CDR2 YNNKEL come from the germline V gene (reference sequence). This CDR3 has 13 residues. This chain uses TRBV3-1 with TRBJ2-5; D is uncertain. Sequenced input: peripheral blood. This receptor was taken from an adult man with Graves' ophthalmopathy. The CDR3 loop is CASSHLERETQYF. The CDR3 coding sequence is TGTGCCAGCAGCCACTTGGAGCGTGAGACCCAGTACTTC.